This T cell receptor (beta chain) was observed in a study of blood T cell repertoires in COVID-19 (dated by TCRdb to 2020 to 2022). Concerning the study at large: The collaborator samples originated in the United States, Italy and Spain and spanned the acute and convalescent phases of COVID-19. Samples came from the ongoing ImmuneRACE study (first 160 participants) plus 1,254 subjects from 6 global collaborators. Where available, HLA class I and class II types were obtained from metadata supplied by the sample provider rather than from assay-based typing. The dataset comprised deeply sampled blood TCRbeta repertoires from subjects exposed to, actively infected with, or recovered from COVID-19. A freely available public database, intended as a resource for researchers studying the immune response to SARS-CoV-2, is where the repertoires were released. Sample metadata almost always included a de-identified subject ID, COVID-19 status, age in years and sex. The prospective study material was composed of cDNA or gDNA derived from T cells, B-cell-depleted T cells, or PBMCs. Overall study results and their limits: How much clinical and demographic metadata was included differed by source and by participant, and the metadata was provided uncurated.

TCRbeta CDR3 regions were amplified from genomic DNA by means of the immunoSEQ Assay, a bias-controlled multiplex PCR. As for how the authors treated the data: The number of nucleated cells in each sample was estimated by amplification of reference gene primers within the assay. To quantify the absolute abundance of each unique TCRbeta CDR3 rearrangement, sequence reads were collapsed and filtered. For each sample, productive Simpson clonality was calculated by taking the square root of Simpson's diversity index across productive rearrangements. Sourced from immuneACCESS, this table was stored by TCRdb with only in-frame sequences that have V and J called. A share of the clones is absent; for the studies checked, an unresolved V gene accounts for under half, and the remainder has no known explanation. V and J calls and clone size are as listed in that table; D and trimming were resolved from the DNA. Here the sample has more than 120,000 clones; just under 90% occur a single time. 8.6% of the sample comes from the top ten.

As for this clone: No antigen is known for it. No much larger clone is present one base from it, and per-base qualities are unavailable.

Collaborating institutions collected whole blood in K2EDTA tubes following their own protocols. For TCRbeta analysis, collaborator samples were shipped as frozen whole blood, as isolated PBMCs, or as DNA extracted from either sample type. According to the germline V gene (reference sequence), CDR1 reads LNHDA and CDR2 reads SQIVND. Including the terminal cysteine and phenylalanine, the CDR3 comprises 14 residues. CDR3 DNA is the only sequence kept; it has 42 bases, read in frame from the first base. The trim is 2 bases for V and 7 bases for J, with a gap of 14 bases between the germline ends. Here the chain combines TRBV19 and TRBJ1-2; TRBD1 could be the D gene, as 6 bases match. Sequencing input: peripheral blood. The sequence was obtained from a woman between 50 and 59 years old with active or convalescent COVID-19. CDR3 sequence: CASSIKTGLSGYTF. The DNA sequence is as follows: TGTGCCAGTAGTATAAAAACAGGGTTGAGTGGCTACACCTTC. Outside the CDR3, residues come from the reference TRBV19 and TRBJ1-2 proteins, so the full variable domain is: DGGITQSPKYLFRKEGQNVTLSCEQNLNHDAMYWYRQDPGQGLRLIYYSQIVNDFQKGDIAEGYSVSREKKESFPLTVTSAQKNPTAFYLCASSIKTGLSGYTFGSGTRLTVV.